The clone carrying this T cell receptor (beta chain) was seen only once. This sample was included in a study of blood T cell repertoires in COVID-19. Under the authors' procedure: Amplification of reference gene primers provided the estimated nucleated cell counts. Libraries were prepared by immunoSEQ multiplex PCR; TCRdb keeps only in-frame clonotypes and omits some of them. The DNA was the basis for D and trimming; V, J and clone size are from that table. The profile shows about 220,000 clones, around 80% of them singletons. The sequenced sample was peripheral blood. This TCR was sampled from a man aged 35 to 55 who had recovered from COVID-19.

The CDR3 sequence is CASSYQFDRAMTEAFF. The CDR3 nucleotides are TGTGCCAGCAGTTACCAATTCGACAGGGCGATGACTGAAGCTTTCTTT. The rearrangement uses TRBV6-5 and TRBJ1-1, with 7 nucleotides matching TRBD1. Germline V CDR1 and CDR2: MNHEY, SVGAGI. CDR3 length: 16 amino acids. The J segment lost 5 bases and the V segment lost 2 bases, leaving 11 bases of the junction unmatched.